Below, 14 T cell receptor beta chains from the same sample are listed, as sequenced in a study of cytomegalovirus exposure and HLA in healthy donors. PCR used 60 Vbeta primers and 13 Jbeta primers. Repertoires were generated with immunoSEQ multiplex PCR, while TCRdb's copy carries only in-frame clones and drops some. Of roughly 140,000 clones listed, approximately 79% are singletons. Sequences were obtained from PBMCs. All receptors derive from a man in his fifties or sixties in good health and CMV-seropositive.

This clone is a singleton in its sample. This rearrangement joins TRBV4-1 to TRBJ2-7, with 13 positions matching TRBD2. The J segment lost 2 bases and the V segment lost 3 bases, leaving 10 bases of the junction unmatched. There are 18 residues in the CDR3. Germline-derived CDR1 and CDR2 are MGHRA and YSYEKL. CDR3 amino acids: CASSQEPGLAGEAYEQYF. CDR3 bases: TGCGCCAGCAGCCAGGAGCCCGGACTAGCGGGAGAAGCCTACGAGCAGTACTTC.

About this clone: The same CDR3 arises from other DNA sequences in this sample as well. This sequence joins TRBV11-2 and TRBJ2-1, with 7 bases that match TRBD1. The CDR3 is 14 amino acids. V lost 5 bases, J lost 7 bases, and 8 bases stayed unmatched. Looked up from germline, CDR1 is SGHAT and CDR2 is FQNNGV. The CDR3 sequence is CASSVDRVLNEQFF. DNA of the CDR3: TGTGCCAGCAGCGTTGACAGGGTTTTGAATGAGCAGTTCTTC.

V gene TRBV6-5 combines with J gene TRBJ1-4; D remains ambiguous. The germline V and J ends were trimmed by 2 bases and 7 bases, with 14 bases remaining between them. Germline-derived CDR1 and CDR2 are MNHEY and SVGAGI. This CDR3 has 15 residues. Here the CDR3 reads CASSYGRGRGEKLFF. In nucleotides, the CDR3 is TGTGCCAGCAGTTACGGTCGCGGGAGAGGTGAAAAACTGTTTTTT.

This clone has only a few counts. V gene TRBV23-1 combines with J gene TRBJ1-5; D perhaps matches TRBD1 (6 bases). Being an ORF, TRBV23-1 has a function that is uncertain. Trimming cost V 3 bases and J 5 bases, with 23 bases left between them. This CDR3 contains 18 residues. As DNA, the CDR3 is TGCGCCAGCAGTCACCACGAGGCCAGAAGGGGGATGTATCAGCCCCAGCATTTT. Encoded protein: CASSHHEARRGMYQPQHF.

This sequence joins TRBV29-1 and TRBJ1-1; possibly TRBD1 for D (5 bases). The germline V gene encodes CDR1 SQVTM and CDR2 ANQGSEA. The CDR3 sequence is 12 residues long. Deletions cut 8 bases from V and 3 bases from J, with 13 bases between. CDR3 loop: CSLTETHTEAFF. Here the CDR3 DNA reads TGCAGCCTGACAGAGACCCACACTGAAGCTTTCTTT.

The chain carries TRBV7-2 and TRBJ2-7; 11 bases fit TRBD2. The CDR3 extends over 14 amino acids. J lost 5 bases, V lost 7 bases, and 7 bases had no gene match. Germline V gene data show CDR1 as SGHTA and CDR2 as FQGNSA. This CDR3 is CASTTTSGTDEQYF. In nucleotides, the CDR3 is TGTGCCAGCACCACGACTAGCGGGACTGACGAGCAGTACTTC.

This sequence joins TRBV2 and TRBJ1-5; 7 bases line up with TRBD1. The CDR3 length is 14 residues. Germline V gives CDR1 SNHLY, CDR2 FYNNEI. V was pared by 8 bases and J by 1 base, with 5 bases of the junction left unmatched. CDR3: CASQGVESNQPQHF. The CDR3 nucleotides are TGTGCCAGCCAGGGGGTTGAAAGCAATCAGCCCCAGCATTTT.

V gene TRBV11-2 combines with J gene TRBJ2-5; D perhaps matches TRBD1 (5 bases). V was pared by 1 base and J by 1 base, with 10 bases between. CDR1 is SGHAT, CDR2 FQNNGV, per germline. The CDR3 has 15 amino acids. In DNA form, the CDR3 reads TGTGCCAGCAGCTTAGGCCGGACACCCCAAGAGACCCAGTACTTC. Translation gives CASSLGRTPQETQYF.

The rearrangement joins TRBV21-1 to TRBJ1-3; the table gives TRBD1 as D, unverified against the DNA. TRBV21-1 is tagged as a pseudogene. The CDR3 consists of 21 residues. The chain's CDR3 is CASSKERFNQQGLVSGNTIYF. DNA of the CDR3: TGTGCCAGCAGCAAAGAACGCTTTAATCAACAGGGGCTAGTCTCTGGAAACACCATATATTTT.

This chain links TRBV4-2 with TRBJ2-3; D uncertain. The ends were cut back, 0 bases at V and 2 bases at J, with 12 bases in the middle. The germline gives CDR1 LGHNA, CDR2 YNFKEQ. The CDR3 sequence is 16 residues long. This CDR3 is CASSQDATSTTDTQYF. The CDR3 DNA reads TGTGCCAGCAGCCAAGATGCTACCTCAACCACAGATACGCAGTATTTT.

The CDR3 region is CSVWGGDNQPQHF. CDR3 in DNA: TGCAGCGTTTGGGGGGGAGACAATCAGCCCCAGCATTTT. The genes are TRBV29-1 and TRBJ1-5, with TRBD1 as a possible D gene (5 bases). Germline V gene data show CDR1 as SQVTM and CDR2 as ANQGSEA. V was trimmed by 5 bases and J by 3 bases, leaving 11 bases between them. The CDR3 is 13 residues long.

The chain recombines TRBV27 with TRBJ2-2, with 8 bases matching TRBD2. The J segment lost 7 bases and the V segment lost 1 base, leaving 11 bases of the junction unmatched. Germline values: CDR1 MNHEY, CDR2 SMNVEV (reference sequence). The CDR3 is 17 amino acids. The CDR3 loop is CASSLFRSAGVYGELFF. The CDR3 DNA is TGTGCCAGCAGTTTATTCCGGTCAGCGGGAGTTTACGGGGAGCTGTTTTTT.

This chain joins TRBV28 and TRBJ1-2; 11 bases agree with TRBD1. Germline assignment: CDR1 MDHEN and CDR2 SYDVKM. After removal of 4 bases from V and 4 bases from J, the junction contained 5 bases not matched to a gene. The CDR3 has 15 amino acids. CDR3 in amino acids: CASSSGTGGVYGYTF. In nucleotides, the CDR3 is TGTGCCAGCAGTTCTGGGACAGGGGGGGTCTATGGCTACACCTTC.

The chain couples TRBV11-2 to TRBJ1-2; 7 positions match TRBD1. The CDR3 has 18 residues. V was pared by 2 bases and J by 2 bases, with 14 bases of the junction left unmatched. Germline-derived CDR1 and CDR2 are SGHAT and FQNNGV. CDR3 in DNA: TGTGCCAGCAGCTTAATCCGGGACAGCGACGAGGAAAACTATGGCTACACCTTC. Translating gives CASSLIRDSDEENYGYTF.